A single T cell receptor (beta chain) is shown here with its context. PCR amplification relied on 60 Vbeta primers (plus 13 Jbeta primers). Measured with immunoSEQ multiplex PCR; TCRdb has only the in-frame clones, and not every one. The sample has 100,000 to 150,000 clones; approximately 69% are singletons. V lost 4 bases, J lost 3 bases, and 13 bases lay in between. The germline V gene has CDR1 SQVTM and CDR2 ANQGSEA. The CDR3 sequence is 14 residues long. This entry belongs to a study of cytomegalovirus exposure and HLA in healthy donors. Sequencing was performed on PBMCs. The origin of this receptor is a man aged 35 to 55 in good health and CMV-seropositive. This sequence joins TRBV29-1 and TRBJ2-1; unclear D gene. The CDR3 region is CSVVGSRNYNEQFF. The DNA for the CDR3 is TGCAGCGTTGTAGGTAGCAGAAACTACAATGAGCAGTTCTTC.